This T cell receptor beta chain was captured by sequencing in a study of blood T cell repertoires in COVID-19. This CDR3 is 13 amino acids long. Germline lookup yields CDR1 SEHNR and CDR2 FQNEAQ (reference sequence). Between the trimmed V and J ends, which lost 5 bases and 3 bases, there was a span of 10 bases. The data were produced by immunoSEQ multiplex PCR, yet TCRdb's version contains in-frame clones alone and is incomplete. The sample shows over 110,000 clones, about 87% of them seen only once. The specimen sequenced was peripheral blood. This rearrangement joins TRBV7-9 to TRBJ1-2, with D tentatively TRBD1 (6 bases). The sequence was obtained from a human donor in a cohort sampled during active COVID-19. CDR3 residues: CASSPDRHYGYTF. Written as DNA, the CDR3 is TGTGCCAGCAGCCCGGACAGACACTATGGCTACACCTTC.